This is a list of T cell receptor beta chains from one sample in a study of cytomegalovirus exposure and HLA in healthy donors. Sequencing used immunoSEQ multiplex PCR; TCRdb keeps in-frame clones, though not all of them. This table has around 63,000 clones, 89% appearing once. Sequences were obtained from PBMCs. The receptors originated from a woman aged 18-29 years in good health and CMV-seronegative. CDR3s include the opening cysteine and the closing phenylalanine or tryptophan. A D gene is named only where the DNA matches it firmly. Some rows mark clone size as missing; the rest say once, few, many or name a class of expanded clone.

d_call,j_call,clone_size,v_call,cdr3_aa,cdr3_nt
NA,TRBJ1-4,NA,TRBV7-9,CASSRGTLTNEKLFF,TGTGCCAGCAGCCGAGGGACACTAACTAATGAAAAACTGTTTTTT
NA,TRBJ2-1,NA,TRBV2,CASRRIHEQFF,TGTGCCAGCAGGAGAATACATGAGCAGTTCTTC
TRBD2,TRBJ2-5,NA,TRBV14,CASSHPGLAGETQYF,TGTGCCAGCAGCCACCCGGGACTAGCGGGAGAGACCCAGTACTTC
NA,TRBJ2-1,NA,TRBV11-3,CASSLELSPVQFF,TGTGCCAGCAGCTTAGAACTGTCCCCCGTGCAGTTCTTC
NA,TRBJ2-7,NA,TRBV20-1,CSARGAYEQYF,TGCAGTGCCAGGGGGGCCTACGAGCAGTACTTC
TRBD1,TRBJ1-2,NA,TRBV5-6,CASSFGSGGHVYGYTF,TGTGCCAGCAGCTTTGGGTCAGGGGGCCATGTGTATGGCTACACCTTC
TRBD2,TRBJ2-2,NA,TRBV19,CASSNPKGLAFTGELFF,TGTGCCAGTAGTAACCCAAAGGGACTAGCGTTCACCGGGGAGCTGTTTTTT
NA,TRBJ2-3,NA,TRBV4-2,CASSPSRGLAPDTQYF,TGTGCCAGCAGCCCCTCGAGAGGACTCGCCCCAGATACGCAGTATTTT
TRBD1,TRBJ2-7,NA,TRBV5-1,CASSLTGGPSEQYF,TGCGCCAGCAGCCTCACAGGGGGCCCGAGCGAGCAGTACTTC
NA,TRBJ2-5,NA,TRBV19,CASIWSQRNRVYQETQYF,TGTGCCAGTATTTGGTCCCAAAGAAACAGGGTATACCAAGAGACCCAGTACTTC
TRBD1,TRBJ1-6,NA,TRBV5-1,CASTMAWDRGLDSPLHF,TGCGCCAGCACCATGGCTTGGGACAGGGGGCTGGACTCACCCCTCCACTTT
TRBD2,TRBJ2-3,NA,TRBV11-1,CASSPREGRSRWGDTQYF,TGTGCCAGCAGCCCACGGGAGGGCAGAAGTCGGTGGGGAGATACGCAGTATTTT
NA,TRBJ2-2,NA,TRBV5-1,CASSSRDTNTGELFF,TGCGCCAGCAGCTCCCGGGACACGAACACCGGGGAGCTGTTTTTT
TRBD2,TRBJ2-1,NA,TRBV7-2,CASSLSGTSGYNEQFF,TGTGCCAGCAGCCTCTCCGGGACTAGCGGTTACAATGAGCAGTTCTTC
NA,TRBJ2-7,few,TRBV6-1,CASTEGGAGYEQYF,TGTGCCAGCACAGAAGGGGGGGCGGGCTACGAGCAGTACTTC
NA,TRBJ1-4,NA,TRBV7-2,CASSSVGRSEKLFF,TGTGCCAGCAGCTCGGTTGGTAGGAGTGAAAAACTGTTTTTT
TRBD2,TRBJ2-5,NA,TRBV23-1,CASSQSAAGGKETQYF,TGCGCCAGCAGTCAATCTGCGGCGGGGGGAAAAGAGACCCAGTACTTC
NA,TRBJ1-6,NA,TRBV27,CASSFNGGSSSYNSPLHF,TGTGCCAGCAGCTTCAATGGGGGGTCGAGCTCCTATAATTCACCCCTCCACTTT
NA,TRBJ1-1,NA,TRBV30,CAWSPDYYGTEAFF,TGTGCCTGGAGTCCCGACTACTACGGAACTGAAGCTTTCTTT
TRBD1,TRBJ1-1,NA,TRBV7-2,CASSLARAGGGGNTEAFF,TGTGCCAGCAGCTTAGCGAGGGCAGGGGGAGGTGGGAACACTGAAGCTTTCTTT
NA,TRBJ2-1,NA,TRBV12-5,CASGRTAYNEQFF,TGTGCTAGTGGGAGGACAGCCTACAATGAGCAGTTCTTC
NA,TRBJ1-1,once,TRBV7-9,CASSITGNTEAFF,TGTGCCAGCAGCATTACAGGAAACACTGAAGCTTTCTTT
NA,TRBJ2-7,NA,TRBV4-2,CASSQDGGRGFPYEQYF,TGTGCCAGCAGCCAAGATGGGGGGCGGGGGTTTCCCTACGAGCAGTACTTC
NA,TRBJ2-6,once,TRBV5-1,CASSPGQTSGANVLTF,TGCGCCAGCAGTCCGGGACAAACGAGCGGGGCCAACGTCCTGACTTTC
TRBD1,TRBJ1-5,once,TRBV2,CASSVRQQGAQPQHF,TGTGCCAGCAGTGTCAGACAACAGGGGGCGCAGCCCCAGCATTTT
TRBD1,TRBJ2-4,NA,TRBV6-6,CASSYGQGAVKNIQYF,TGTGCCAGCAGTTACGGACAGGGGGCGGTCAAAAACATTCAGTACTTC
NA,TRBJ2-3,NA,TRBV6-4,CASSDSGGLPLDTQYF,TGTGCCAGCAGTGACTCGGGGGGACTCCCCCTAGATACGCAGTATTTT
NA,TRBJ2-2,NA,TRBV18,CASSTRGGDTGELFF,TGTGCCAGCTCTACGAGGGGGGGCGACACCGGGGAGCTGTTTTTT
NA,TRBJ2-4,NA,TRBV10-1,CASSESVPRDIQYF,TGCGCCAGCAGTGAGTCTGTCCCGAGGGACATTCAGTACTTC
NA,TRBJ2-5,NA,TRBV18,CASSSMDSQETQYF,TGTGCCAGCTCATCTATGGACAGTCAAGAGACCCAGTACTTC
NA,TRBJ1-1,NA,TRBV6-6,CASSYSAGTEAFF,TGTGCCAGCAGTTACTCGGCGGGCACTGAAGCTTTCTTT
NA,TRBJ2-1,NA,TRBV18,CASSPPMGSTWDEQFF,TGTGCCAGCTCACCCCCCATGGGCAGTACCTGGGATGAGCAGTTCTTC
NA,TRBJ2-2,NA,TRBV10-1,CASSWDNTIGELFF,TGCGCCAGCAGTTGGGACAACACAATCGGGGAGCTGTTTTTT
NA,TRBJ1-3,NA,TRBV6-5,CASSYSGGASGNTIYF,TGTGCCAGCAGTTACTCTGGGGGGGCCTCTGGAAACACCATATATTTT
NA,TRBJ2-3,once,TRBV6-1,CASSFRVGTQYF,TGTGCCAGCAGTTTCAGGGTAGGGACGCAGTATTTT
NA,TRBJ1-1,NA,TRBV6-1,CASSEPRQGNTEAFF,TGTGCCAGCAGTGAACCTCGTCAGGGGAACACTGAAGCTTTCTTT
NA,TRBJ2-3,NA,TRBV7-9,CASSPPRDSTFTDTQYF,TGTGCCAGCAGTCCGCCCCGGGACTCCACTTTCACAGATACGCAGTATTTT
NA,TRBJ1-2,NA,TRBV2,CASSPAVGSYGYTF,TGTGCCAGCAGCCCTGCGGTTGGGTCCTATGGCTACACCTTC
TRBD2,TRBJ2-7,NA,TRBV28,CASSALNGGGRAIYEQYF,TGTGCCAGCAGTGCCCTCAACGGGGGCGGGAGGGCGATCTACGAGCAGTACTTC
NA,TRBJ1-4,NA,TRBV6-1,CASSEARRSTNEKLFF,TGTGCCAGCAGTGAAGCGAGGCGGTCAACTAATGAAAAACTGTTTTTT
NA,TRBJ1-5,few,TRBV15,CATSRGEVEQPQHF,TGTGCCACCAGCAGAGGTGAGGTCGAACAGCCCCAGCATTTT
TRBD2,TRBJ2-7,NA,TRBV11-2,CASRPSGGSSYEQYF,TGTGCCAGCAGGCCTAGCGGGGGGAGCTCCTACGAGCAGTACTTC
TRBD2,TRBJ2-2,NA,TRBV10-2,CASRGTSGSSGELFF,TGCGCCAGCAGGGGGACTAGCGGGAGTTCTGGGGAGCTGTTTTTT
TRBD2,TRBJ2-5,NA,TRBV19,CASSALAGVRETQYF,TGTGCCAGCAGCGCACTAGCGGGGGTACGGGAGACCCAGTACTTC
TRBD2,TRBJ2-3,NA,TRBV15,CATSRVGLAGGTDTQYF,TGTGCCACCAGCAGAGTTGGACTAGCGGGGGGCACAGATACGCAGTATTTT